These 8 T cell receptor beta chains came from one sample sequenced in a study of shared clonotypes between healthy human individuals. Produced via immunoSEQ multiplex PCR; TCRdb's table is partial and in-frame only. The sample lists more than 850,000 clones; around three quarters were seen once. The sequenced sample was memory CD4+ T cells from PBMCs. Subset in this sample: CD45RA-negative fraction. The receptors originated from a man aged 18 to 29 in good health. Some clones in this sample may be carry-over from other donors' samples.

The V call is TRBV28, the J call TRBJ2-1; TRBD2 might be the D (5 bases). Deletions cut 5 bases from V and 13 bases from J, with 21 bases between. From germline, CDR1 is MDHEN and CDR2 SYDVKM. The CDR3 sequence is 14 residues long. The CDR3 reads CASSPEMNTRSQFF. DNA for the CDR3: TGTGCCAGCAGTCCCGAGATGAACACTAGGAGCCAGTTCTTC.

The chain employs TRBV30 and TRBJ1-4; D not resolved. The CDR3 consists of 13 residues. V was trimmed by 0 bases and J by 6 bases, leaving 8 bases between them. Germline CDR1 GTSNPN, CDR2 SVGIG (reference sequence). The CDR3 loop reads CAWSVDGYEKLFF. The CDR3 coding sequence is TGTGCCTGGAGTGTCGACGGGTATGAAAAACTGTTTTTT.

The chain combines TRBV5-1 with TRBJ1-4, with 7 bases matching TRBD1. Per the germline V gene, CDR1 is SGHRS and CDR2 is YFSETQ. This CDR3 comprises 14 residues. V was pared by 2 bases and J by 7 bases, with 5 bases of the junction left unmatched. The CDR3: CASSFLGGGEKLFF. CDR3 nucleotide sequence: TGCGCCAGCAGCTTCCTAGGGGGCGGTGAAAAACTGTTTTTT.

This clone was detected only a few times. V and J are TRBV28 and TRBJ1-2; 7 positions match TRBD1. Germline CDR1 and CDR2: MDHEN and SYDVKM. The CDR3 is made up of 14 amino acids. Unmatched junction bases numbered 6, after V lost 3 bases and J lost 5 bases. The CDR3 DNA reads TGTGCCAGCAGTTTCCGGGACAGCCCTTATGGCTACACCTTC. It translates to CASSFRDSPYGYTF.

Regarding this clone: The same CDR3 also results from other DNA sequences found in this sample. The V gene is TRBV6-5, the J gene TRBJ2-3, with unresolved D. V was trimmed by 5 bases and J by 1 base, leaving 7 bases between them. CDR1 is MNHEY and CDR2 is SVGAGI in the germline V gene. This CDR3 is 13 amino acids long. CDR3 nucleotide sequence: TGTGCCAGCAGTCCTCCGGGCACAGATACGCAGTATTTT. Its translation: CASSPPGTDTQYF.

This sequence joins TRBV7-9 and TRBJ2-7; D is uncertain. Per germline, CDR1 SEHNR and CDR2 FQNEAQ (reference sequence). Trimming removed 5 bases from V and 0 bases from J, with 11 bases in between. The CDR3 consists of 14 residues. CDR3 amino acids: CASSPGAYSYEQYF. The CDR3 nucleotides are TGTGCCAGCAGCCCTGGCGCGTACTCCTACGAGCAGTACTTC.

The chain has TRBV11-1 and TRBJ2-1, with 10 bases aligning to TRBD2. From germline, CDR1 is SGHAT and CDR2 FQDESV (reference sequence). The length of the CDR3 is 14 residues. Trimming removed 5 bases from V and 7 bases from J; junction bases left unmatched: 5. The CDR3 protein is CASSLGLALNEQFF. The CDR3 DNA follows: TGTGCCAGCAGCCTGGGACTAGCGCTAAATGAGCAGTTCTTC. The full variable domain, with the rest looked up from reference TRBV11-1 and TRBJ2-1, is EAEVAQSPRYKITEKSQAVAFWCDPISGHATLYWYRQILGQGPELLVQFQDESVVDDSQLPKDRFSAERLKGVDSTLKIQPAELGDSAMYLCASSLGLALNEQFFGPGTRLTVL.

DNA of the CDR3: TGTGCCAGCAGGACGGAAACGGGGGCCTTTAATGAAAAACTGTTTTTT. This encodes CASRTETGAFNEKLFF. The chain employs TRBV7-2 and TRBJ1-4; a weak D match, TRBD1 (6 bases). The V gene's germline CDR1 is SGHTA and CDR2 FQGNSA. The CDR3 contains 16 residues. V lost 6 bases and J lost 4, with 18 bases in between.